The clone carrying this TCR beta chain was picked up a small number of times. Its antigen is not identified. The data are from a study of response to subunit inactivated influenza vaccine. Study-level points and caveats: There was a suggestion from the authors that each seasonal influenza vaccination recruits few new T cells.

MiXCR, run by TCRdb on the RT-PCR reads, gives a single entry per CDR3 protein. The data contain 200,000 to 300,000 distinct CDR3 sequences, 10% to 15% of them singletons. V lost 0 bases and J lost 5; bases outside the gene matches: 6. The CDR3 is made up of 15 amino acids. Germline V gene data show CDR1 as LNHNV and CDR2 as YYDKDF (reference sequence). The rearrangement joins TRBV15 to TRBJ2-7; 8 positions agree with TRBD1. This clonotype was sampled from a man aged 50 to 60 who received an inactivated influenza vaccine. This specimen consisted of non-naive T cells sorted from PBMCs, obtained 14 to 15 days before vaccination. CDR3 in amino acids: CATSREQAGGHEQYF. DNA of the CDR3: TGTGCCACCAGCAGAGAGCAGGCAGGGGGCCACGAGCAGTACTTC.